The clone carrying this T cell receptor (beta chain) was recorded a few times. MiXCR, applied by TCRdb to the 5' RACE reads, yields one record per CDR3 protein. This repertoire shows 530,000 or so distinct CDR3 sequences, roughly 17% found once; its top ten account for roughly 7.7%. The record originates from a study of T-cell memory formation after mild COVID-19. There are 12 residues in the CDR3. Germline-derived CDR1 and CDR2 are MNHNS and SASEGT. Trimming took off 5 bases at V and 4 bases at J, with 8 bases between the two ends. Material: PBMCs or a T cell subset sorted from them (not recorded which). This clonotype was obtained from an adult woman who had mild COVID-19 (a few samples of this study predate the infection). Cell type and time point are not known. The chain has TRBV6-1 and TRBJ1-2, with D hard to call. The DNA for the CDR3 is TGTGCCAGCAGTTATCAGATCTATGGCTACACCTTC. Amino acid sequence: CASSYQIYGYTF.